A single sample gave rise to the 21 T cell receptor beta chains below, sequenced in a study of vaccination effects on CD4 cells after COVID-19. Prior to sequencing, the ViraFEST assay stimulated PBMC with viral peptide pools, which expanded the antigen-specific CD4+ T cells. Culture lasted around eleven days before CD4+ T cell isolation. Everyone in the study got two shots of either the BNT162b2 or mRNA-1273 vaccine. Here immunoSEQ multiplex PCR was the method, and the copy in TCRdb shows in-frame clones only, minus some. The table includes almost 30,000 clones, around 74% detected once. For these receptors, no antigen is known. This specimen consisted of CD4+ T cells from PBMCs cultured with HCoV-OC43 spike peptides, obtained after COVID-19 vaccination. Regarding subset: HCoV-OC43 spike overlapping peptide pool stimulation. The receptors originated from a human donor who received a COVID-19 vaccine.

The chain couples TRBV6-5 to TRBJ1-2; TRBD1 is a possible D gene (6 bases). The V and J ends lost 0 bases and 2 bases respectively, with 13 bases between them. Germline CDR1 MNHEY, CDR2 SVGAGI. This CDR3 comprises 16 residues. Written as DNA, the CDR3 is TGTGCCAGCAGTTACTCCGAACAGGGCCCCAACTATGGCTACACCTTC. This sequence encodes CASSYSEQGPNYGYTF.

This chain uses TRBV3-1 (or the pseudogene TRBV3-2) with TRBJ2-1; D unclear. Germline V CDR1 and CDR2: LGHDT, YNNKEL (reference sequence). This CDR3 contains 11 residues. The ends were cut back, 1 base at V and 8 bases at J, with 3 bases in the middle. In DNA, the CDR3 is TGTGCCAGCAGCCAAGTTTATGAGCAGTTCTTC. Translated: CASSQVYEQFF.

V usage is TRBV5-1 and J usage is TRBJ1-1; the D is unclear. The CDR3 spans 16 residues. Trimming took 0 bases from V and 1 from J, leaving 13 bases between them. CDR1 is SGHRS, CDR2 YFSETQ, per germline. The CDR3 sequence is CASSLGQAPGNTEAFF. The CDR3 DNA reads TGCGCCAGCAGCTTGGGTCAGGCCCCTGGGAACACTGAAGCTTTCTTT.

The chain uses TRBV6-5 and TRBJ1-4; 9 bases map to TRBD1. CDR3 length: 12 residues. Trimming at V came to 10 bases and at J to 8 bases, leaving 5 bases not matched to a gene. Per germline, CDR1 MNHEY and CDR2 SVGAGI. The CDR3 coding sequence is TGTGCCACCGGGACAGGGAGGGAAAAACTGTTTTTT. Its translation is CATGTGREKLFF.

The rearrangement uses TRBV6-4 and TRBJ2-3; no clear D. Trimming took 0 bases from V and 4 from J, leaving 8 bases between them. The germline V gene encodes CDR1 MRHNA and CDR2 SNTAGT. The CDR3 is made up of 14 amino acids. The CDR3 sequence: CASSDSNPPDTQYF. The DNA for the CDR3 is TGTGCCAGCAGTGACTCGAATCCCCCAGATACGCAGTATTTT.

The gene calls are TRBV27 and TRBJ2-1, with 7 bases lining up with TRBD2. CDR3 size: 13 residues. The J segment lost 9 bases and the V segment lost 5 bases, leaving 7 bases of the junction unmatched. Germline V CDR1 and CDR2: MNHEY, SMNVEV (reference sequence). Here the CDR3 reads CASSTPQRGEQFF. CDR3 DNA sequence: TGTGCCAGCAGTACACCCCAGCGGGGTGAGCAGTTCTTC.

The gene calls are TRBV6-5 and TRBJ1-2; 10 nucleotides align to TRBD1. The CDR3 covers 16 residues. Trimming at V came to 3 bases and at J to 2 bases, leaving 6 bases not matched to a gene. Germline CDR1 MNHEY, CDR2 SVGAGI. The CDR3 is CASSYSRTGGNYGYTF. The CDR3 region has the DNA TGTGCCAGCAGTTATTCGAGGACAGGGGGAAACTATGGCTACACCTTC.

The chain is built from TRBV5-4 and TRBJ1-2; 7 positions match TRBD1. From germline, CDR1 is SGHNT and CDR2 YYREEE (reference sequence). The CDR3 has 16 residues. Trimming cost V 3 bases and J 6 bases; bases outside gene matches: 14. CDR3 coding DNA: TGTGCCAGCAGCTCCCTGGGTTTTACAGGGGAGGATGGCTACACCTTC. It encodes CASSSLGFTGEDGYTF.

The chain couples TRBV5-6 to TRBJ2-7; 9 nucleotides match TRBD1. With V trimmed by 0 bases and J by 2 bases, 6 bases remained unmatched. Germline V gene lookup returns CDR1 SGHDT and CDR2 YYEEEE. This CDR3 is built from 16 residues. DNA for the CDR3: TGTGCCAGCAGCTTGGCTATAGGACAGGGGCCCTACGAGCAGTACTTC. Residues: CASSLAIGQGPYEQYF.

The chain combines TRBV6-5 with TRBJ2-1; TRBD2 aligns across 8 bases. V was pared by 2 bases and J by 1 base, with 4 bases of the junction left unmatched. In germline, CDR1 is MNHEY, CDR2 SVGAGI. CDR3 length: 16 amino acids. The DNA for the CDR3 is TGTGCCAGCAGTTACCTGCGGGGGGTATCCTACAATGAGCAGTTCTTC. Its protein product is CASSYLRGVSYNEQFF.

A few counts support this clone. V gene TRBV6-5 combines with J gene TRBJ2-5; 11 bases are a match to TRBD2. The junction had 0 bases not matched to a gene; V was cut back by 4 bases and J by 2 bases. CDR3 size: 14 residues. Germline V gives CDR1 MNHEY, CDR2 SVGAGI. The CDR3 coding sequence is TGTGCCAGCAGTTTAGCGGGGGGGCAAGAGACCCAGTACTTC. Translation gives CASSLAGGQETQYF.

This chain uses TRBV5-1 with TRBJ2-5; D gene ambiguous. The CDR3 spans 13 residues. V gave up 2 bases and J gave up 3 bases, with 8 bases separating them. Germline values: CDR1 SGHRS, CDR2 YFSETQ. The chain's CDR3 is CASSFDRKETQYF. For the CDR3, the DNA is TGCGCCAGCAGCTTTGACCGGAAAGAGACCCAGTACTTC. The full variable domain, completed using reference TRBV5-1 and TRBJ2-5, is KAGVTQTPRYLIKTRGQQVTLSCSPISGHRSVSWYQQTPGQGLQFLFEYFSETQRNKGNFPGRFSGRQFSNSRSEMNVSTLELGDSALYLCASSFDRKETQYFGPGTRLLVL.

The rearrangement uses TRBV6-5 and TRBJ1-3, with D unclear. In germline, CDR1 is MNHEY, CDR2 SVGAGI. The CDR3 spans 16 residues. The V gene lost 1 base and the J gene lost 0 bases, with 10 bases spanning the gap. DNA for the CDR3: TGTGCCAGCAGTTACTTCCCCGTAAGCTCTGGAAACACCATATATTTT. Amino acids: CASSYFPVSSGNTIYF.

This clone was detected a few times. The chain couples TRBV19 to TRBJ1-3, with D perhaps TRBD1 (5 bases). Trimming cost V 0 bases and J 4 bases, with 16 bases left between them. The CDR3 contains 17 residues. Germline-derived CDR1 and CDR2 are LNHDA and SQIVND (reference sequence). In DNA form, the CDR3 reads TGTGCCAGTAGTATAGATCTTGCAGGGAGGAAAGGAAACACCATATATTTT. Amino acids: CASSIDLAGRKGNTIYF.

The chain carries TRBV2 and TRBJ2-5, with 10 bases aligning to TRBD2. Unmatched junction bases numbered 8, after V lost 9 bases and J lost 4 bases. The CDR3 is 14 amino acids. The V gene's germline CDR1 is SNHLY and CDR2 FYNNEI. CDR3 protein: CARGATSGSETQYF. The CDR3 DNA reads as TGTGCCAGAGGGGCGACTAGCGGGTCAGAGACCCAGTACTTC.

V usage is TRBV19 and J usage is TRBJ1-2; 9 nucleotides align to TRBD1. The CDR3 loop spans 13 amino acids. Germline V gene data show CDR1 as LNHDA and CDR2 as SQIVND (reference sequence). With 3 bases clipped from V and 6 bases from J, the junction kept 2 bases outside the gene matches. CDR3 coding DNA: TGTGCCAGTAGTATCCGACAGGGGGATGGCTACACCTTC. Translating it yields CASSIRQGDGYTF.

The chain's CDR3 is CASGAPGANVLTF. CDR3 DNA sequence: TGTGCCAGCGGGGCTCCGGGGGCCAACGTCCTGACTTTC. The chain couples TRBV6-5 to TRBJ2-6; possibly TRBD1 for D (5 bases). Trimming pared 8 bases from V and 4 bases from J, leaving 9 bases between. CDR1 is MNHEY, CDR2 SVGAGI, per germline. CDR3 length: 13 amino acids.

The V and J genes are TRBV13 and TRBJ2-3; 12 nucleotides match TRBD2. V gave up 2 bases and J gave up 2 bases; unmatched junction bases: 2. This CDR3 is 16 amino acids long. The germline V gene has CDR1 PRHDT and CDR2 FYEKMQ (reference sequence). The CDR3 here is CASSLRLAGATDTQYF. CDR3 sequence (DNA): TGTGCCAGCAGCTTAAGACTAGCGGGAGCCACAGATACGCAGTATTTT.

This clone was seen more than once but under ten times. The rearrangement joins TRBV27 to TRBJ1-6; TRBD1 agrees at 8 bases. Germline V gives CDR1 MNHEY, CDR2 SMNVEV (reference sequence). V was clipped by 3 bases and J by 7 bases; unmatched bases: 2. The CDR3 is 14 amino acids. The CDR3 bases are TGTGCCAGCAGTTTCACAGGGGGGAATTCACCCCTCCACTTT. Residues: CASSFTGGNSPLHF.

The count of this clone is one. The chain couples TRBV20-1 to TRBJ1-1; D uncertain. Deletions cut 3 bases from V and 5 bases from J, with 13 bases between. The CDR3 is 13 amino acids. The germline V gene encodes CDR1 DFQATT and CDR2 SNEGSKA (reference sequence). CDR3 DNA sequence: TGCAGTGCTAGTCCGACAAGTCGGACTGAAGCTTTCTTT. Amino acid sequence: CSASPTSRTEAFF.

This CDR3 is CASSLGMLYLETQYF. The CDR3 nucleotides read TGTGCCAGCAGCCTAGGCATGTTGTATTTGGAGACCCAGTACTTC. The genes are TRBV11-2 and TRBJ2-5; D uncertain. V was trimmed by 5 bases and J by 5 bases, leaving 18 bases between them. Germline values: CDR1 SGHAT, CDR2 FQNNGV. The CDR3 length is 15 residues.